Presented here are 8 T cell receptor beta chains from one specimen sequenced in a study of T-cell reconstitution after alpha-beta-depleted transplantation in children. Unique molecular identifiers featured in how the TCRbeta library was prepared. Using its own MiXCR run on the PCR reads, TCRdb lists one record per CDR3 protein. The repertoire holds some 440,000 distinct CDR3 sequences, with 15% to 20% as singletons. Material: PBMCs, mostly from graft donor cells, obtained 360 days after TCRalphabeta/CD19-depleted stem cell transplant. These receptors all come from a boy under three years old who had a stem cell transplant for Wiskott-Aldrich syndrome, so the T cells may come from the graft donor.

This clonotype was seen repeatedly, ten times or more. The rearrangement uses TRBV10-3 and TRBJ2-7; TRBD2 is a possible D gene (5 bases). There are 11 residues in the CDR3. V lost 4 bases and J lost 6, with 7 bases in between. The germline gives CDR1 ENHRY, CDR2 SYGVKD. CDR3 nucleotides: TGTGCCATCAGTGGGGGAGTCGAGCAGTACTTC. Its protein product is CAISGGVEQYF.

In its sample, this clonotype was seen a few times. The V gene is TRBV5-1, the J gene TRBJ1-2; no clear D gene. The CDR3 consists of 13 residues. V lost 1 base to trimming and J lost 6 bases, with 10 bases between them. Germline values: CDR1 SGHRS, CDR2 YFSETQ. The CDR3 bases are TGCGCCAGCAGCTTGAGGGTACCGGATGGCTACACCTTC. This gives the protein CASSLRVPDGYTF.

This clonotype has at least ten counts. The chain carries TRBV5-1 and TRBJ2-2; D is unresolved. Looked up from germline, CDR1 is SGHRS and CDR2 is YFSETQ. CDR3 length: 15 residues. V lost 1 base and J lost 1, with 8 bases in between. The CDR3 DNA follows: TGCGCCAGCAGCTTGCACAGCTTGAACACCGGGGAGCTGTTTTTT. Residues: CASSLHSLNTGELFF.

This clonotype was counted only a few times. The chain combines TRBV5-1 with TRBJ2-5; the D is unclear. Trimming took 1 base from V and 4 from J, leaving 14 bases between them. CDR1 and CDR2 (germline): SGHRS, YFSETQ. The CDR3 is 15 residues long. The CDR3 sequence is CASSLTTKGGETQYF. CDR3 nucleotides: TGCGCCAGCAGCTTGACGACAAAGGGTGGAGAGACCCAGTACTTC.

Only a few counts were recorded for this clonotype. In DNA form, the CDR3 reads TGTGCCAGCAGCTTAACGGGGGAAGAGGATACGCAGTATTTT. It specifies CASSLTGEEDTQYF. The genes are TRBV11-3 and TRBJ2-3; a possible D gene is TRBD2 (6 bases). The CDR3 contains 14 residues. V was pared by 2 bases and J by 6 bases, with 12 bases between. CDR1 and CDR2 from the germline V gene are SGHNT and YENEEA.

The chain uses TRBV20-1 and TRBJ2-7; TRBD1 matches 8 bases. CDR3 length: 14 amino acids. Looked up from germline, CDR1 is DFQATT and CDR2 is SNEGSKA (reference sequence). V lost 1 base to trimming and J lost 0 bases; unmatched junction nucleotides: 2. The DNA for the CDR3 is TGCAGTGCTAGAGGGGACAGGCGCTCCTACGAGCAGTACTTC. Translating gives CSARGDRRSYEQYF.

CDR3 nucleotide sequence: TGTGCCAGCAGCCAACTGCCCGGGACTAGCGGGAGGAGAAATGAGCAGTTCTTC. It yields the protein CASSQLPGTSGRRNEQFF. The V and J genes are TRBV3-1 and TRBJ2-1; 15 nucleotides line up with TRBD2. The length of the CDR3 is 18 residues. Germline V gives CDR1 LGHDT, CDR2 YNNKEL (reference sequence). Trimming cost V 2 bases and J 7 bases; bases outside gene matches: 9.

CDR3 protein: CASSLYGTSGYNEQFF. CDR3 sequence (DNA): TGTGCCAGCAGCTTGTATGGTACTAGCGGCTACAATGAGCAGTTCTTC. This rearrangement joins TRBV5-6 to TRBJ2-1; 8 bases map to TRBD2. Germline-derived CDR1 and CDR2 are SGHDT and YYEEEE. The V and J ends lost 1 base and 3 bases, in that order; junction bases with no gene match: 6. The CDR3 runs to 16 residues.